The 13 T cell receptor beta chains listed next were all sequenced from one sample in a study of T cells in Graves' hyperthyroidism and ophthalmopathy. TCR beta CDR3 regions were amplified from RNA. First-round RT-PCR of the TCR CDR3 relied on the HTBI primer set. From the multiplex PCR reads, TCRdb called clonotypes with MiXCR, one entry per CDR3 protein. The sample carries about 620,000 distinct CDR3 sequences, 15% to 20% recorded once. Sequencing was done on a sample of blood. The receptors were gathered from a woman aged 25-40 years with Graves' hyperthyroidism.

In this sample, this clonotype turned up a few times. CDR3 amino acids: CASRAGYSDTQYF. CDR3 nucleotide sequence: TGTGCCAGCAGGGCAGGGTATTCAGATACGCAGTATTTT. This sequence joins TRBV2 and TRBJ2-3; D might be TRBD1 (5 bases). Germline-derived CDR1 and CDR2 are SNHLY and FYNNEI. Trimming removed 6 bases at V and 4 bases at J, with 11 bases between. The CDR3 extends over 13 amino acids.

The sample holds many counts of this clonotype. V is TRBV5-1 and J is TRBJ2-1; D ambiguous. The CDR3 runs 12 residues. Trimming took 2 bases from V and 6 from J, leaving 6 bases between them. Germline V CDR1 and CDR2: SGHRS, YFSETQ. The CDR3 DNA sequence: TGCGCCAGCAGCTTTGGGGTCAATGAGCAGTTCTTC. Translated, it gives CASSFGVNEQFF.

This clonotype came up a few times. The rearrangement links TRBV20-1 to TRBJ2-3; 7 bases match TRBD1. The V and J ends lost 3 bases and 2 bases, in that order; junction bases with no gene match: 8. Germline V gene sequence: CDR1 DFQATT, CDR2 SNEGSKA (reference sequence). The CDR3 is made up of 15 amino acids. The CDR3 region is CSARAPGQTTDTQYF. Written as DNA, the CDR3 is TGCAGTGCTAGGGCCCCGGGACAGACCACAGATACGCAGTATTTT.

The chain carries TRBV7-9 and TRBJ1-2; the D is unclear. Germline loops: CDR1 SEHNR, CDR2 FQNEAQ (reference sequence). V lost 5 bases to trimming and J lost 4 bases, with 17 bases between them. The CDR3 is 15 residues long. The CDR3 loop is CASSRYSDHFYGYTF. The CDR3 DNA reads as TGTGCCAGCAGCCGTTACAGCGATCATTTCTATGGCTACACCTTC.

This clonotype showed up just a few times. The rearrangement links TRBV4-1 to TRBJ1-4; D possibly corresponds to TRBD1 (6 bases). The CDR3 contains 14 residues. Germline assignment: CDR1 MGHRA and CDR2 YSYEKL. V gave up 4 bases and J gave up 8 bases, with 14 bases separating them. In DNA, the CDR3 is TGCGCCAGCAGCCGCCCTGGGGGGCGGGAAAAACTGTTTTTT. Translation: CASSRPGGREKLFF.

This clonotype was detected many times. The genes are TRBV5-6 and TRBJ1-6, with D uncertain. The CDR3 has 14 amino acids. Germline lookup yields CDR1 SGHDT and CDR2 YYEEEE. Between the trimmed V and J ends, which lost 0 bases and 7 bases, there was a span of 8 bases. The CDR3 loop is CASSLGQMNSPLHF. CDR3 sequence (DNA): TGTGCCAGCAGCTTGGGGCAGATGAATTCACCCCTCCACTTT.

This clonotype was seen ten or more times. The chain links TRBV28 to TRBJ1-1; no firm D call. The CDR3 is 13 residues long. Trimming removed 8 bases from V and 6 bases from J, with 16 bases in between. Germline V lookup: CDR1 MDHEN, CDR2 SYDVKM. The CDR3 loop reads CASRPLDIAEAFF. The CDR3, as DNA: TGTGCCAGCCGCCCCCTCGACATCGCTGAAGCTTTCTTT.

This clonotype was seen ten or more times. The CDR3 DNA reads TGCGCCAGCAGCTTTTTCGGGGATATGGACACTGAAGCTTTCTTT. Protein sequence: CASSFFGDMDTEAFF. The chain uses TRBV5-1 and TRBJ1-1, with D unresolved. Germline CDR1 SGHRS, CDR2 YFSETQ. The CDR3 length is 15 residues. V was pared by 2 bases and J by 3 bases, with 14 bases between.

This clonotype occurred many times. The chain couples TRBV10-3 to TRBJ2-3; D is unresolved. The germline V gene encodes CDR1 ENHRY and CDR2 SYGVKD. The CDR3 extends over 14 amino acids. The ends were cut back, 4 bases at V and 0 bases at J, with 8 bases in the middle. DNA of the CDR3: TGTGCCATCAGTGGAGTGTCGAGCACAGATACGCAGTATTTT. This encodes CAISGVSSTDTQYF.

This clonotype was detected many times. The chain employs TRBV28 and TRBJ2-7; D is ambiguous. The germline V gene encodes CDR1 MDHEN and CDR2 SYDVKM. The CDR3 runs 15 residues. Trimming shortened V by 4 bases and J by 0 bases, and 13 bases separated the two germline ends. The CDR3 bases are TGTGCCAGCAGTTCCCCGACATACAGCTCCTACGAGCAGTACTTC. Translating it yields CASSSPTYSSYEQYF.

This clonotype has at least ten counts. CDR3 region: CSAITGASSYNEQFF. CDR3 DNA: TGCAGTGCTATTACAGGGGCGAGCTCCTACAATGAGCAGTTCTTC. This chain joins TRBV20-1 and TRBJ2-1; 7 bases line up with TRBD1. V lost 4 bases, J lost 0 bases, and 6 bases stayed unmatched. Germline assignment: CDR1 DFQATT and CDR2 SNEGSKA (reference sequence). CDR3 length: 15 amino acids.

V and J are TRBV6-1 and TRBJ1-6; D is possibly TRBD1 (5 bases). There are 16 residues in the CDR3. The germline gives CDR1 MNHNS, CDR2 SASEGT. Trimming removed 6 bases from V and 3 bases from J, with 15 bases in between. The CDR3 DNA follows: TGTGCCAGCAGCCGGGACCCGGCGGGCTATAATTCACCCCTCCACTTT. It is translated as CASSRDPAGYNSPLHF.

In DNA form, the CDR3 reads TGTGCCACCCTCCGAGGGGAGGATGAAAAACTGTTTTTT. It specifies CATLRGEDEKLFF. The chain joins TRBV28 to TRBJ1-4; D possibly corresponds to TRBD1 (5 bases). The CDR3 contains 13 residues. Germline CDR1 is MDHEN and CDR2 is SYDVKM. V lost 10 bases to trimming and J lost 6 bases, with 15 bases between them.